This paragraph reports one TCR beta chain. Its target is not known. The CDR3 extends over 14 amino acids. Germline CDR1 and CDR2: SNHLY and FYNNEI. The V and J ends lost 6 bases and 1 base respectively, with 9 bases between them. This record comes from a study of blood T cells in healthy people across ages. Overall study results and limits: Both naive CD4+ cell counts and diversity were greater in long-lived donors than in aged donors.

The use of a sample-barcoded 5' primer and a J-beta primer mix characterized a second PCR of about 7 to 12 cycles. Sequencing yielded, for each sample, at least 3 million paired-end reads carrying CDR3. TCRdb ran MiXCR on the 5' RACE reads and lists one entry per CDR3 protein. The sample includes fewer than 2 million distinct CDR3 sequences, about 39% of them seen just once. This chain uses TRBV2 with TRBJ2-2; weak D call: TRBD1 (6 bases). This clonotype originated in a human donor in good health. The sample comprised blood. The CDR3 sequence is CASRETGNTGELFF. In DNA form, the CDR3 reads TGTGCCAGCAGGGAGACAGGGAACACCGGGGAGCTGTTTTTT.